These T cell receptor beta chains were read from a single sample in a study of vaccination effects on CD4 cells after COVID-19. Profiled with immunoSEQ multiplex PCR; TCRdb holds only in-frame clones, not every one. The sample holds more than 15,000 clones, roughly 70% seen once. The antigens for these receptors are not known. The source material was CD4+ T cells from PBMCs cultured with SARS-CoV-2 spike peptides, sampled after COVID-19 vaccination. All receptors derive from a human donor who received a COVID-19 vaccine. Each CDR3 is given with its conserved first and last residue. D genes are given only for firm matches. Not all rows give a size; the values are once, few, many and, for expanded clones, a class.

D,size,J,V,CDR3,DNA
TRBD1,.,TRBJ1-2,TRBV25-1,CASGRDSDYGYTF,TGTGCCAGCGGACGGGACAGCGACTATGGCTACACCTTC
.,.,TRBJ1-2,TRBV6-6,CASRAGDYGYTF,TGTGCCAGTAGAGCAGGGGACTATGGCTACACCTTC
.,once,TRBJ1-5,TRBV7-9,CASSLALQFNQPQHF,TGTGCCAGCAGCTTAGCGCTACAGTTCAATCAGCCCCAGCATTTT
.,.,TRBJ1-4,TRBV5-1,CASSPESGTLEKLFF,TGCGCCAGCAGCCCGGAATCCGGGACGCTTGAAAAACTGTTTTTT
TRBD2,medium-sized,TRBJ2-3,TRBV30,CAWSVSLAGTSTDTQYF,TGTGCCTGGAGTGTCTCCCTAGCGGGAACTAGCACAGATACGCAGTATTTT
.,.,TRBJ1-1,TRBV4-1,CASTMPGRRTEAFF,TGCGCCAGCACCATGCCGGGGCGGCGGACTGAAGCTTTCTTT
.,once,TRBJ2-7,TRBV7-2,CASSLGGATYEQYF,TGTGCCAGCAGCTTAGGCGGGGCGACCTACGAGCAGTACTTC
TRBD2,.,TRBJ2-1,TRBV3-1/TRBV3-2,CASSQGTSNYEQFF,TGTGCCAGCAGCCAAGGGACTAGCAACTATGAGCAGTTCTTC
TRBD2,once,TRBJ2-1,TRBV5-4,CASSSPGLASNEQFF,TGTGCCAGCAGCAGTCCGGGACTAGCATCCAATGAGCAGTTCTTC
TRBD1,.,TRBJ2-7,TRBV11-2,CASSPRFPRQGSYEQYF,TGTGCCAGCAGCCCCCGTTTTCCGAGACAGGGGTCCTACGAGCAGTACTTC
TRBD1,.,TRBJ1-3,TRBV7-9,CASSHRQGTGNTIYF,TGTGCCAGCAGCCACCGACAGGGGACTGGAAACACCATATATTTT
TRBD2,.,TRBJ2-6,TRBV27,CASRPGGSGANVLTF,TGTGCCAGCAGACCCGGGGGGTCCGGGGCCAACGTCCTGACTTTC
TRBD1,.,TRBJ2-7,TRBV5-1,CASSLTGGRDEQYF,TGCGCCAGCAGCTTGACAGGGGGAAGGGACGAGCAGTACTTC
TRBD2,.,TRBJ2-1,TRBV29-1,CSVHYPGTRVYNEQFF,TGCAGCGTCCATTACCCCGGGACTAGAGTTTACAATGAGCAGTTCTTC
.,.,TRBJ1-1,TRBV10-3,CAPYYPEGDTEAFF,TGTGCCCCTTATTACCCGGAAGGGGACACTGAAGCTTTCTTT
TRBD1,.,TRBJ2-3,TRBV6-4,CASSDRGGDGADTQYF,TGTGCCAGCAGTGATCGAGGGGGCGACGGGGCAGATACGCAGTATTTT
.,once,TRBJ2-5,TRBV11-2,CASSLNLAQETQYF,TGTGCCAGCAGCTTAAATCTAGCGCAAGAGACCCAGTACTTC
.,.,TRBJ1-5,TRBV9,CASSVGGGGSNQPQHF,TGTGCCAGCAGCGTAGGTGGAGGGGGTAGCAATCAGCCCCAGCATTTT
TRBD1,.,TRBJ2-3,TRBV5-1,CASSWGTGRQDTQYF,TGCGCCAGCAGCTGGGGGACAGGTAGGCAAGATACGCAGTATTTT
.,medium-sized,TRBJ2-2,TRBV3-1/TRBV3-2,CASSHSGELFF,TGTGCCAGCAGCCATTCGGGGGAGCTGTTTTTT
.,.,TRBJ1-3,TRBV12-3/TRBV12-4,CASSPRQRNTIYF,TGTGCCAGCAGTCCCAGACAGAGAAACACCATATATTTT
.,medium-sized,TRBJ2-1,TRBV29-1,CSPITYREVGHNEQFF,TGCAGCCCGATAACGTACAGGGAAGTGGGGCACAATGAGCAGTTCTTC
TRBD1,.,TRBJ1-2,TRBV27,CASSLLSGGTGPYGYTF,TGTGCCAGCAGTTTATTATCCGGAGGGACAGGGCCCTATGGCTACACCTTC
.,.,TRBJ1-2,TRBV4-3,CASSQGSTENYGYTF,TGCGCCAGCAGCCAAGGTTCTACCGAAAACTATGGCTACACCTTC
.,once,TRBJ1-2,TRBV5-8,CASSSEQGGYGYTF,TGTGCCAGCAGCTCAGAACAGGGAGGCTATGGCTACACCTTC
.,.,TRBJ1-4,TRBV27,CASSSTFNEKLFF,TGTGCCAGCAGTTCGACGTTTAATGAAAAACTGTTTTTT
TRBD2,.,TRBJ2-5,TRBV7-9,CASSPWDGGVETQYF,TGTGCCAGCAGCCCATGGGACGGGGGGGTGGAGACCCAGTACTTC
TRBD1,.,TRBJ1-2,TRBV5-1,CASSLTGEFNYGYTF,TGCGCCAGCAGCTTAACAGGGGAATTCAACTATGGCTACACCTTC
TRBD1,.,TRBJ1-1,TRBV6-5,CASRGTGNTEAFF,TGTGCCAGCAGAGGGACAGGGAACACTGAAGCTTTCTTT
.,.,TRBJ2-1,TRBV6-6,CASSYSANQGEQFF,TGTGCCAGCAGTTACTCCGCAAACCAGGGTGAGCAGTTCTTC
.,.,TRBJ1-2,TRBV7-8,CASTVSQGSFGYTF,TGTGCCAGCACCGTCTCTCAGGGATCGTTTGGCTACACCTTC
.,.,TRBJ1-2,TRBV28,CASSLTAYGYTF,TGTGCCAGCAGTTTGACAGCCTATGGCTACACCTTC
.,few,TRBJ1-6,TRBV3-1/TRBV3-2,CASSQIYGDSPLHF,TGTGCCAGCAGCCAAATATACGGGGATTCACCCCTCCACTTT
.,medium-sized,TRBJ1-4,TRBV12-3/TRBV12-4,CASGRPNEKLFF,TGTGCCAGCGGCAGGCCGAATGAAAAACTGTTTTTT
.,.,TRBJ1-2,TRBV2,CASSERQATF,TGTGCCAGCAGTGAACGACAGGCTACCTTC
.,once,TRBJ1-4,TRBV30,CAWSVPTGPNEKLFF,TGTGCCTGGAGTGTCCCGACAGGACCTAATGAAAAACTGTTTTTT
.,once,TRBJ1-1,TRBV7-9,CAIPGPTVGTEAFF,TGTGCCATTCCGGGTCCCACTGTGGGGACTGAAGCTTTCTTT
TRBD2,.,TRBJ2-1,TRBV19,CASNKAGGYNEQFF,TGTGCCAGTAACAAAGCGGGAGGGTACAATGAGCAGTTCTTC
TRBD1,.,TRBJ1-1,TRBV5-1,CASSRTGMNTEAFF,TGCGCCAGCAGCAGGACAGGGATGAACACTGAAGCTTTCTTT
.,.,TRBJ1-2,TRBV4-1,CASSQDHRFYGYTF,TGCGCCAGCAGCCAAGATCACCGCTTCTATGGCTACACCTTC
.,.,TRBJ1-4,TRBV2,CASSPTVHNEKLFF,TGTGCCAGCAGCCCGACGGTTCATAATGAAAAACTGTTTTTT
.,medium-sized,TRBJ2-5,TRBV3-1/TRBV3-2,CASSHRAIYF,TGTGCCAGCAGCCACCGAGCGATTTACTTC
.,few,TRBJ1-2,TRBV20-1,CSASPLGENGYTF,TGCAGTGCTAGTCCTCTGGGGGAAAACGGCTACACCTTC
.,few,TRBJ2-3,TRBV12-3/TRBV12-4,CASGRGSTDTQYF,TGTGCCAGCGGGAGGGGGAGCACAGATACGCAGTATTTT
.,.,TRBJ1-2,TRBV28,CASSFPPGQHLNYGYTF,TGTGCCAGCAGCTTCCCGCCTGGACAGCACTTAAACTATGGCTACACCTTC
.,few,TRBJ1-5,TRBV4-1,CASSQDGGRAQGQPQHF,TGCGCCAGCAGCCAAGATGGCGGGCGGGCGCAGGGCCAGCCCCAGCATTTT
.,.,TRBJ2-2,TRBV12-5,CASVTGTTGELFF,TGTGCTAGTGTAACAGGGACCACCGGGGAGCTGTTTTTT